Shown below are 19 T cell receptor beta chains from a single sample sequenced in a study of T cells in Graves' hyperthyroidism and ophthalmopathy. It was RNA transcripts that yielded the amplified TCR beta CDR3 regions. The study used the HTBI primer set for a first-round RT-PCR of the TCR CDR3. TCRdb fed the multiplex PCR reads into MiXCR, producing one record per CDR3 protein. In the table there are roughly 300,000 distinct CDR3 sequences, approximately 15% of which are singletons. The material sequenced was blood. The receptors were sampled from a woman aged 25 to 39 with Graves' hyperthyroidism.

This clonotype showed up just a few times. V usage is TRBV19 and J usage is TRBJ2-7, with D unclear. The V gene's germline CDR1 is LNHDA and CDR2 SQIVND (reference sequence). The CDR3 spans 13 residues. Between the trimmed V and J ends, which lost 3 bases and 3 bases, there was a span of 9 bases. CDR3: CASSIYYRYEQYF. CDR3 sequence (DNA): TGTGCCAGTAGTATTTACTATCGCTACGAGCAGTACTTC.

This clonotype was observed many times. The chain carries TRBV20-1 and TRBJ2-7, with TRBD2 as a possible D gene (6 bases). The CDR3 has 13 amino acids. V was cut by 4 bases and J by 3 bases, with 13 bases left in between. Per germline, CDR1 DFQATT and CDR2 SNEGSKA (reference sequence). CDR3 sequence reads: CSAMLGTGYEQYF. Written as DNA, the CDR3 is TGCAGTGCTATGTTAGGGACTGGCTACGAGCAGTACTTC.

This clonotype was seen many times. This chain uses TRBV4-2 with TRBJ2-7; either TRBD1 or TRBD2 may fit D (6 bases each). V gave up 7 bases and J gave up 5 bases, with 24 bases separating them. Germline loops: CDR1 LGHNA, CDR2 YNFKEQ. There are 16 residues in the CDR3. CDR3 nucleotide sequence: TGTGCCAGCACCCCAGGTCTAGCGCTGAGGGGGGACGAGCAGTACTTC. It codes for CASTPGLALRGDEQYF.

At least ten counts were recorded for this clonotype. The CDR3: CASTKEGFWRETQYF. CDR3 sequence (DNA): TGTGCCAGCACAAAAGAGGGCTTCTGGAGAGAGACCCAGTACTTC. This chain connects TRBV6-1 to TRBJ2-5, with D possibly being TRBD2 (5 bases). Trimming left V 7 bases short and J 4 bases short, with 19 bases between. Per the germline V gene, CDR1 is MNHNS and CDR2 is SASEGT. The CDR3 runs 15 residues.

This clonotype has a handful of counts. Without the conserved terminal phenylalanine or tryptophan, this CDR3 likely stems from a read error. This chain uses TRBV28 with TRBJ2-7; 15 positions agree with TRBD2. V lost 4 bases and J lost 3; bases outside the gene matches: 4. The CDR3 is made up of 16 amino acids. Germline CDR1 reads MDHEN; CDR2 reads SYDVKM. CDR3 bases: TGTGCCAGCAGTTGGGGACTAGCGGGAGGAGGCTACGAGCAGTACCTC. Protein: CASSWGLAGGGYEQYL.

Comments on this clonotype: Lacking the conserved final phenylalanine or tryptophan, this CDR3 likely reflects a read error. Because the CDR3's place on the DNA is in doubt, the DNA is left out and the CDR3 is given as listed by TCRdb. V gene TRBV20-1 combines with J gene TRBJ1-2. CDR1 DFQATT and CDR2 SNEGSKA come from the germline V gene (reference sequence). Including both end residues, the CDR3 is 13 amino acids long. The CDR3 region is CSAEDPEHYGYTI.

This chain connects TRBV12-3 or TRBV12-4 to TRBJ2-7; D may be TRBD2 (6 bases). V lost 6 bases and J 2 bases, leaving 26 bases between the germline ends. The CDR3 has 18 amino acids. CDR3 DNA: TGTGCCAGCAGGTTTAGACGGGGAGGCCTAGCCGACCCCTACGAGCAGTACTTC. Translating gives CASRFRRGGLADPYEQYF.

The genes are TRBV6-4 and TRBJ2-1; TRBD2 matches 7 bases. With V trimmed by 5 bases and J by 8 bases, 12 bases remained unmatched. CDR1 MRHNA and CDR2 SNTAGT come from the germline V gene. The CDR3 has 15 residues. This chain's CDR3 is CASSQTGEGSDEQFF. Here the CDR3 DNA reads TGTGCCAGCAGTCAGACGGGGGAGGGGTCGGATGAGCAGTTCTTC.

This clonotype has a count of ten or more. V and J are TRBV7-8 and TRBJ1-1; D call uncertain. Trimming took 5 bases from V and 0 from J, leaving 10 bases between them. This CDR3 has 14 amino acids. From germline, CDR1 is SGHVS and CDR2 FQNEAQ. CDR3 sequence: CASSPGALNTEAFF. The CDR3 DNA follows: TGTGCCAGCAGCCCTGGAGCTTTGAACACTGAAGCTTTCTTT.

The rearrangement links TRBV6-5 to TRBJ1-4, with D possibly being TRBD1 (5 bases). Trimming removed 2 bases from V and 0 bases from J, with 7 bases in between. The CDR3 covers 15 residues. The germline CDR1 and CDR2 sequences are MNHEY and SVGAGI. The CDR3 DNA is TGTGCCAGCAGTTACATGGGGGCAACTAATGAAAAACTGTTTTTT. Protein product: CASSYMGATNEKLFF.

This clonotype appeared many times. The chain recombines TRBV7-2 with TRBJ2-3; D is undetermined. From germline, CDR1 is SGHTA and CDR2 FQGNSA. The CDR3 extends over 16 amino acids. V lost 1 base to trimming and J lost 0 bases, with 11 bases between them. Here the CDR3 reads CASSLGSVSSTDTQYF. CDR3 sequence (DNA): TGTGCCAGCAGCTTAGGCAGCGTTTCTAGCACAGATACGCAGTATTTT.

There are many counts of this clonotype. The genes are TRBV5-6 and TRBJ2-5, with 14 bases identical to TRBD2. CDR3 size: 15 residues. The junction had 3 bases not matched to a gene; V was cut back by 3 bases and J by 5 bases. Germline CDR1 SGHDT, CDR2 YYEEEE. The chain's CDR3 is CASSSRTSGRETQYF. Written as DNA, the CDR3 is TGTGCCAGCAGCTCACGGACTAGCGGGAGGGAGACCCAGTACTTC.

This clonotype came up many times. The chain combines TRBV27 with TRBJ1-4; D is possibly TRBD1 (5 bases). Germline CDR1 is MNHEY and CDR2 is SMNVEV (reference sequence). Trimming removed 8 bases at V and 8 bases at J, with 15 bases between. This CDR3 spans 13 amino acids. CDR3 DNA sequence: TGTGCCAGCCGGGACGGGACGTTCGAAAAACTGTTTTTT. Residues: CASRDGTFEKLFF.

This clonotype was observed a single time. The rearrangement uses TRBV29-1 and TRBJ2-7; the D gene is possibly TRBD2 (6 bases). This CDR3 comprises 15 residues. CDR1 and CDR2 from the germline V gene are SQVTM and ANQGSEA. Trimming shortened V by 4 bases and J by 1 base, and 17 bases separated the two germline ends. The CDR3 DNA follows: TGCAGCGTTGTTCCCTTTGCGGGGCCTTCCTACGAGCAGTACTTC. Its translation: CSVVPFAGPSYEQYF.

This clonotype was detected many times. V is TRBV7-2 and J is TRBJ2-1, with no clear D. Germline CDR1 is SGHTA and CDR2 is FQGNSA. Trimming cost V 5 bases and J 11 bases, with 13 bases left between them. This CDR3 contains 12 residues. The CDR3 sequence is CASSPRLGKQFF. CDR3 in DNA: TGTGCCAGCAGCCCAAGATTAGGGAAGCAGTTCTTC.

CDR3 in amino acids: CATSRDTTGANVLTF. The CDR3, as DNA: TGTGCCACCAGCAGAGATACAACTGGGGCCAACGTCCTGACTTTC. This chain joins TRBV15 and TRBJ2-6, with no clear D. The germline CDR1 and CDR2 sequences are LNHNV and YYDKDF (reference sequence). This CDR3 contains 15 residues. V was shortened by 0 bases and J by 2 bases, with 5 bases between the two germline ends.

The gene calls are TRBV10-3 and TRBJ1-1; tentatively, D is TRBD1 (5 bases). Trimming removed 6 bases at V and 4 bases at J, with 12 bases between. CDR1 and CDR2 (germline): ENHRY, SYGVKD. The CDR3 is 13 residues long. The CDR3 sequence: CAIRRQLITEAFF. CDR3 DNA sequence: TGTGCCATCAGGAGACAGTTAATCACTGAAGCTTTCTTT.

This clonotype was detected ten times or more. The CDR3 sequence: CASSYSKWGQNTGELFF. CDR3 nucleotides: TGTGCCAGCAGTTACTCGAAGTGGGGACAGAACACCGGGGAGCTGTTTTTT. The chain is built from TRBV6-2 or TRBV6-3 and TRBJ2-2, with D possibly TRBD1 on 6 matching bases. Trimming removed 0 bases at V and 1 base at J, with 12 bases between. This CDR3 has 17 amino acids. The germline V gene encodes CDR1 MNHEY and CDR2 SVGEGT.

This clonotype was picked up a small number of times. V usage is TRBV7-9 and J usage is TRBJ1-2; TRBD1 is a possible D gene (5 bases). Germline V CDR1 and CDR2: SEHNR, FQNEAQ (reference sequence). CDR3 length: 17 amino acids. V lost 0 bases, J lost 0 bases, and 14 bases lay in between. This CDR3 is CASSLALPGHTNYGYTF. CDR3 bases: TGTGCCAGCAGCTTAGCGCTTCCCGGACACACTAACTATGGCTACACCTTC.